These T cell receptor beta chains were read from a single sample in a study of cytomegalovirus exposure and HLA in healthy donors. Data came from immunoSEQ multiplex PCR; TCRdb stores just in-frame clones and leaves some out. Of about 180,000 clones listed, about 85% are singletons. Sequencing was done on a sample of PBMCs. The receptors derive from a man aged 18 to 30 in good health and CMV-seropositive. The CDR3 runs from the conserved cysteine through the conserved F or W. Each record gives: D gene, clone size, V gene, J gene, CDR3 DNA, CDR3 protein. D genes are given only for firm matches. The size entry is marked missing in some rows and otherwise reads once, few, many or a size class.

D gene: .
clone size: .
V gene: TRBV28
J gene: TRBJ2-7
CDR3 DNA: TGTGCCAGCAGGGGGCTCTACGAGCAGTACTTC
CDR3 protein: CASRGLYEQYF

D gene: .
clone size: few
V gene: TRBV5-1
J gene: TRBJ2-5
CDR3 DNA: TGCGCCAGCACTCGCGGGGCAACCCAAGAGACCCAGTACTTC
CDR3 protein: CASTRGATQETQYF

D gene: .
clone size: .
V gene: TRBV28
J gene: TRBJ2-6
CDR3 DNA: TGTGCCAGCAGTTTAAGAGACTCTGGGGCCAACGTCCTGACTTTC
CDR3 protein: CASSLRDSGANVLTF

D gene: .
clone size: .
V gene: TRBV30
J gene: TRBJ2-7
CDR3 DNA: TGTGCCTGGACAGGAGGGGAAAACTTCTACGAGCAGTACTTC
CDR3 protein: CAWTGGENFYEQYF

D gene: .
clone size: .
V gene: TRBV6-1
J gene: TRBJ1-2
CDR3 DNA: TGTGCCAGCATTCTAACGGGGGGGGGCGGATATGGCTACACCTTC
CDR3 protein: CASILTGGGGYGYTF

D gene: TRBD2
clone size: .
V gene: TRBV5-1
J gene: TRBJ2-1
CDR3 DNA: TGCGCCAGCAGCTTGGTGCCTAGCGGGAGTAGGAATGAGCAGTTCTTC
CDR3 protein: CASSLVPSGSRNEQFF

D gene: .
clone size: .
V gene: TRBV7-8
J gene: TRBJ2-5
CDR3 DNA: TGTGCCAGCAGCTTAGACAGGGAAGAGACCCAGTACTTC
CDR3 protein: CASSLDREETQYF

D gene: .
clone size: .
V gene: TRBV6-6
J gene: TRBJ2-1
CDR3 DNA: TGTGCCAGCGGGGGAGGGGGTCGGAATGAGCAGTTCTTC
CDR3 protein: CASGGGGRNEQFF

D gene: TRBD1
clone size: .
V gene: TRBV5-1
J gene: TRBJ2-7
CDR3 DNA: TGCGCCAGCAGCTTGGAGGGGACAGCCTCCTACGAGCAGTACTTC
CDR3 protein: CASSLEGTASYEQYF

D gene: .
clone size: .
V gene: TRBV2
J gene: TRBJ2-3
CDR3 DNA: TGTGCCAGCAGTGAGGGGCCCCACACAGATACGCAGTATTTT
CDR3 protein: CASSEGPHTDTQYF

D gene: TRBD1
clone size: .
V gene: TRBV5-1
J gene: TRBJ2-2
CDR3 DNA: TGCGCCAGCAGCTTCGGGACAGGGAACGGGGAGCTGTTTTTT
CDR3 protein: CASSFGTGNGELFF

D gene: .
clone size: .
V gene: TRBV19
J gene: TRBJ2-1
CDR3 DNA: TGTGCCAGTAGTATGGTCAGGGGCAATGAGCAGTTCTTC
CDR3 protein: CASSMVRGNEQFF

D gene: .
clone size: once
V gene: TRBV7-6
J gene: TRBJ2-7
CDR3 DNA: TGTGCCAGCAGCTTAGCCCCTGACAGGTCTTATGAGTGGCAGTACTTC
CDR3 protein: CASSLAPDRSYEWQYF

D gene: .
clone size: .
V gene: TRBV29-1
J gene: TRBJ1-2
CDR3 DNA: TGCAGCGTTGTTGTGGGAGAGGATGGCTACACCTTC
CDR3 protein: CSVVVGEDGYTF

D gene: TRBD2
clone size: .
V gene: TRBV27
J gene: TRBJ2-7
CDR3 DNA: TGTGCCAGCAGTTCCGCATCACTAGCGGGGCCCTACGAGCAGTACTTC
CDR3 protein: CASSSASLAGPYEQYF

D gene: TRBD1
clone size: .
V gene: TRBV30
J gene: TRBJ2-2
CDR3 DNA: TGTGCCTGGAGGGCGGGACAGGGCCCCACCGGGGAGCTGTTTTTT
CDR3 protein: CAWRAGQGPTGELFF

D gene: TRBD1
clone size: .
V gene: TRBV28
J gene: TRBJ1-2
CDR3 DNA: TGTGCCAGCAGTTTTAGGGGGCTGGGCTATGGCTACACCTTC
CDR3 protein: CASSFRGLGYGYTF

D gene: .
clone size: .
V gene: TRBV5-1
J gene: TRBJ1-3
CDR3 DNA: TGCGCCAGCAGGTACTTACAGGACAGAAAAATCTCTGGAAACACCATATATTTT
CDR3 protein: CASRYLQDRKISGNTIYF

D gene: TRBD1
clone size: .
V gene: TRBV5-1
J gene: TRBJ2-1
CDR3 DNA: TGCGCCAGCAGCTTGACAGGGGGAAGGAATGAGCAGTTCTTC
CDR3 protein: CASSLTGGRNEQFF

D gene: .
clone size: .
V gene: TRBV4-2
J gene: TRBJ2-3
CDR3 DNA: TGTGCCAGCAGCCAAGTACCCGGGGGTTTAGATACGCAGTATTTT
CDR3 protein: CASSQVPGGLDTQYF

D gene: TRBD1
clone size: .
V gene: TRBV7-9
J gene: TRBJ2-5
CDR3 DNA: TGTGCCAGCAGCTGGGACAGGGGGGCAGAGACCCAGTACTTC
CDR3 protein: CASSWDRGAETQYF

D gene: .
clone size: .
V gene: TRBV4-1
J gene: TRBJ2-7
CDR3 DNA: TGCGCCAGCGGGTTCGGACCTCGGGGGGAGCAGTACTTC
CDR3 protein: CASGFGPRGEQYF

D gene: .
clone size: .
V gene: TRBV19
J gene: TRBJ1-5
CDR3 DNA: TGTGCCAGTAGTATCGGGCAGGGGAAGCAGCCCCAGCATTTT
CDR3 protein: CASSIGQGKQPQHF

D gene: .
clone size: .
V gene: TRBV4-1
J gene: TRBJ2-7
CDR3 DNA: TGCGCCAGCAGCCAAGTTAGAAACTACGAGCAGTACTTC
CDR3 protein: CASSQVRNYEQYF

D gene: .
clone size: .
V gene: TRBV4-1
J gene: TRBJ2-1
CDR3 DNA: TGCGCCAGCAGACCCACAGGGTACAATGAGCAGTTCTTC
CDR3 protein: CASRPTGYNEQFF

D gene: .
clone size: .
V gene: TRBV5-1
J gene: TRBJ2-7
CDR3 DNA: TGCGCCAGCAGCTTGGACCAGGGCTGGGTCTACGAGCAGTACTTC
CDR3 protein: CASSLDQGWVYEQYF

D gene: TRBD2
clone size: .
V gene: TRBV5-1
J gene: TRBJ2-7
CDR3 DNA: TGCGCCAGCAGCATCAGCACTAGCGGGAGGCCCCACGAGCAGTACTTC
CDR3 protein: CASSISTSGRPHEQYF

D gene: .
clone size: once
V gene: TRBV6-5
J gene: TRBJ2-1
CDR3 DNA: TGTGCCAGCAAGGGGTTGGGTGGAGGGCACGATGAGCAGTTCTTC
CDR3 protein: CASKGLGGGHDEQFF

D gene: .
clone size: .
V gene: TRBV2
J gene: TRBJ1-1
CDR3 DNA: TGTGCCAGCAGTCTCGAACAGGGAAACACTGAAGCTTTCTTT
CDR3 protein: CASSLEQGNTEAFF

D gene: .
clone size: .
V gene: TRBV9
J gene: TRBJ1-1
CDR3 DNA: TGTGCCAGCAGCTCGCGGCCCCGGGGAGACACTGAAGCTTTCTTT
CDR3 protein: CASSSRPRGDTEAFF

D gene: .
clone size: .
V gene: TRBV2
J gene: TRBJ2-5
CDR3 DNA: TGTGCCAGCAGAGGGGTCCTCCGTAAAGAGACCCAGTACTTC
CDR3 protein: CASRGVLRKETQYF

D gene: TRBD2
clone size: once
V gene: TRBV29-1
J gene: TRBJ2-3
CDR3 DNA: TGCAGCGTTGGGGCGGGAGTGACAGATACGCAGTATTTT
CDR3 protein: CSVGAGVTDTQYF

D gene: TRBD2
clone size: once
V gene: TRBV28
J gene: TRBJ2-3
CDR3 DNA: TGTGCCAGCAGTTTGGATACCGGGACTAGCGGGAGAGGCACAGATACGCAGTATTTT
CDR3 protein: CASSLDTGTSGRGTDTQYF

D gene: TRBD1
clone size: .
V gene: TRBV27
J gene: TRBJ1-4
CDR3 DNA: TGTGCCAGCAGTTCTCAGGGGGCGGCTAATGAAAAACTGTTTTTT
CDR3 protein: CASSSQGAANEKLFF

D gene: TRBD1
clone size: once
V gene: TRBV4-2
J gene: TRBJ2-7
CDR3 DNA: TGTGCCAGCAGCCAAGATGGGACAGGGTCCTACGAGCAGTACTTC
CDR3 protein: CASSQDGTGSYEQYF

D gene: .
clone size: .
V gene: TRBV6-6
J gene: TRBJ2-1
CDR3 DNA: TGTGCCAGCAGACAGGGTCCGGGACCGTTCTTC
CDR3 protein: CASRQGPGPFF

D gene: TRBD2
clone size: .
V gene: TRBV11-2
J gene: TRBJ2-7
CDR3 DNA: TGTGCCAGCAGCGCACTAGCGGGGGTATCCTACGAGCAGTACTTC
CDR3 protein: CASSALAGVSYEQYF

D gene: .
clone size: .
V gene: TRBV5-1
J gene: TRBJ1-1
CDR3 DNA: TGCGCCAGCAGCTTTGAGAGTCTCGGGGGGGAAGCTTTCTTT
CDR3 protein: CASSFESLGGEAFF

D gene: TRBD1
clone size: .
V gene: TRBV6-6
J gene: TRBJ2-5
CDR3 DNA: TGTGCCAGCAGTACGTCAGGGGGTGGTGTGGAGACCCAGTACTTC
CDR3 protein: CASSTSGGGVETQYF

D gene: .
clone size: .
V gene: TRBV9
J gene: TRBJ2-1
CDR3 DNA: TGTGCCAGCAGCGTAGGTAGCGCCACCTACAATGAGCAGTTCTTC
CDR3 protein: CASSVGSATYNEQFF

D gene: TRBD1
clone size: .
V gene: TRBV7-2
J gene: TRBJ2-7
CDR3 DNA: TGTGCCAGCAGCTCCGGACAGGGAAGATCCGAGCAGTACTTC
CDR3 protein: CASSSGQGRSEQYF

D gene: .
clone size: .
V gene: TRBV28
J gene: TRBJ1-1
CDR3 DNA: TGTGCCAGCAGTTTACTAGCTACAGTATTCTTTGAAGCTTTCTTT
CDR3 protein: CASSLLATVFFEAFF

D gene: .
clone size: .
V gene: TRBV28
J gene: TRBJ1-1
CDR3 DNA: TGTGCCAGCAGTGTTTCGGACAGCCCTTTCTTT
CDR3 protein: CASSVSDSPFF

D gene: .
clone size: .
V gene: TRBV5-4
J gene: TRBJ2-3
CDR3 DNA: TGTGCCAGCAGCTTGGGTCCCAGTACGCAGTATTTT
CDR3 protein: CASSLGPSTQYF

D gene: .
clone size: .
V gene: TRBV27
J gene: TRBJ2-1
CDR3 DNA: TGTGCCAGCAGTTATACAGGGTGGGATGAGCAGTTCTTC
CDR3 protein: CASSYTGWDEQFF

D gene: .
clone size: .
V gene: TRBV11-2
J gene: TRBJ1-1
CDR3 DNA: TGTGCCAGCAGCTTAGTCGGGAACACTGAAGCTTTCTTT
CDR3 protein: CASSLVGNTEAFF

D gene: .
clone size: .
V gene: TRBV14
J gene: TRBJ2-3
CDR3 DNA: TGTGCCAGCAGCCAATCGTCCGATACGCAGTATTTT
CDR3 protein: CASSQSSDTQYF

D gene: .
clone size: .
V gene: TRBV28
J gene: TRBJ2-3
CDR3 DNA: TGTGCCAGCACTCAAACAGGGTCGGATACGCAGTATTTT
CDR3 protein: CASTQTGSDTQYF

D gene: .
clone size: once
V gene: TRBV27
J gene: TRBJ2-7
CDR3 DNA: TGTGCCAGGGGGCCCGGGCAGTACTTC
CDR3 protein: CARGPGQYF

D gene: .
clone size: many
V gene: TRBV5-4
J gene: TRBJ1-5
CDR3 DNA: TGTGCCAGCAGCTTCGGGGATGGTCAGCCCCAGCATTTT
CDR3 protein: CASSFGDGQPQHF

D gene: .
clone size: .
V gene: TRBV7-9
J gene: TRBJ2-7
CDR3 DNA: TGTGCCAGCAGACGAGGGGGGGACTACGAGCAGTACTTC
CDR3 protein: CASRRGGDYEQYF

D gene: .
clone size: .
V gene: TRBV6-1
J gene: TRBJ2-7
CDR3 DNA: TGTGCCAGCAGTGAAGCGGGAGGCCGATTCTACGAGCAGTACTTC
CDR3 protein: CASSEAGGRFYEQYF

D gene: .
clone size: .
V gene: TRBV2
J gene: TRBJ1-1
CDR3 DNA: TGTGCCAGTAAGAACAGGGCCCAGTACACTGAAGCTTTCTTT
CDR3 protein: CASKNRAQYTEAFF

D gene: TRBD2
clone size: .
V gene: TRBV28
J gene: TRBJ2-3
CDR3 DNA: TGTGCCAGCAGTTTCGGGAGGGCCCTCACAGATACGCAGTATTTT
CDR3 protein: CASSFGRALTDTQYF

D gene: TRBD1
clone size: .
V gene: TRBV5-1
J gene: TRBJ2-2
CDR3 DNA: TGCGCCAGCAGCGGCAGGGGGCAGGACGGGGAGCTGTTTTTT
CDR3 protein: CASSGRGQDGELFF